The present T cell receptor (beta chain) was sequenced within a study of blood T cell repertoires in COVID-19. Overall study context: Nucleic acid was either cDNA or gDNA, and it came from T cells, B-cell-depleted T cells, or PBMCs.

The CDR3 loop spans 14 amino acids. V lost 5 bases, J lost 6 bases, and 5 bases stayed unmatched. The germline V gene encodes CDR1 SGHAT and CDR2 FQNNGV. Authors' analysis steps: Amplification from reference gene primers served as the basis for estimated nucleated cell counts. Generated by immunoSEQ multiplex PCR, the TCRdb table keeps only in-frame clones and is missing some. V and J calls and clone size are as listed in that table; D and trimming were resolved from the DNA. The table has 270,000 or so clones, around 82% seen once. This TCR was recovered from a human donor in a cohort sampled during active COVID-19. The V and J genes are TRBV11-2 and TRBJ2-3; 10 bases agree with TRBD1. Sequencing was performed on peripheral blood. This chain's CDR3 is CASSPATGGDTQYF. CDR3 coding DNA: TGTGCCAGCAGCCCCGCGACAGGGGGCGATACGCAGTATTTT.